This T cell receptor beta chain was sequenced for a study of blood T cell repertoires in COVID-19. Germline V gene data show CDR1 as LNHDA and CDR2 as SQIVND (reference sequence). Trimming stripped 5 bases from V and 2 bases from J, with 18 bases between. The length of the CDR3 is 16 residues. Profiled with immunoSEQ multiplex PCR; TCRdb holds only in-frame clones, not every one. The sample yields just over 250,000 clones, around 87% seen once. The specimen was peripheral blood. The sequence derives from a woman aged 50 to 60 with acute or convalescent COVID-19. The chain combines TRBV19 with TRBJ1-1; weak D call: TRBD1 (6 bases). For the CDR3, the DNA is TGTGCCAGTAGTGACATAAAGGACAGCGTAAACACTGAAGCTTTCTTT. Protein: CASSDIKDSVNTEAFF.